The clone carrying this T cell receptor (beta chain) has just a few counts. Its antigen is currently unknown. The same CDR3 is also encoded by other DNA sequences in this sample. This entry belongs to a study of shared clonotypes between healthy human individuals. The study's findings and limits: A reduction in generation probabilities was seen for non-shared clonotypes relative to those shared by all four donors. Generally, naive subsets came out with larger estimated richness than memory subsets. The sampled material consisted only of blood, and tissue repertoires are likely to differ.

Only in-frame clones appear in the TCRdb table, and some are missing; sequencing was by immunoSEQ multiplex PCR. The repertoire consists of 600,000 to 750,000 clones, with more than 70% occurring once and the leading ten covering 1.8%. This TCR came from a woman under 40 in good health. Sample: memory CD4+ T cells sorted from blood. Indicated subset: CD45RA-negative fraction.

The CDR3 DNA follows: TGCGCCAGCAGCTTCGGGGGAGGTGGGTACAATGAGCAGTTCTTC. Translating it yields CASSFGGGGYNEQFF. This rearrangement joins TRBV5-1 to TRBJ2-1; D is possibly TRBD2 (6 bases). The CDR3 has 15 amino acids. V shed 2 bases and J shed 4 bases, with 13 bases lying between them. In germline, CDR1 is SGHRS, CDR2 YFSETQ.